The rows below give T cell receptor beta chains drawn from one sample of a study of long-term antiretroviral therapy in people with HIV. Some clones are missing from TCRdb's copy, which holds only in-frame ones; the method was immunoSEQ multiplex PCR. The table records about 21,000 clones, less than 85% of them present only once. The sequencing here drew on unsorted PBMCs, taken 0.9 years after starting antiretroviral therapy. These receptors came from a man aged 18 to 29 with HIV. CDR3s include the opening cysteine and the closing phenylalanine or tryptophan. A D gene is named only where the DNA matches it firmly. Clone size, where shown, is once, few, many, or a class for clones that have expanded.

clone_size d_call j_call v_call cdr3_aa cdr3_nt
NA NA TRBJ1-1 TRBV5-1 CASSSLLNTEAFF TGCGCCAGCAGCTCGCTCTTGAACACTGAAGCTTTCTTT
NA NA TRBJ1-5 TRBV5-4 CASSLNSNQPQHF TGTGCCAGCAGCTTGAACAGCAATCAGCCCCAGCATTTT
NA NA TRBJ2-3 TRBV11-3 CASSPGTETDTQYF TGTGCCAGCAGTCCTGGGACTGAGACAGATACGCAGTATTTT
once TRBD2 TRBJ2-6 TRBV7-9 CASSPTSGGTGANVLTF TGTGCCAGCAGCCCTACTAGCGGGGGAACTGGGGCCAACGTCCTGACTTTC
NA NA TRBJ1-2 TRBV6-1 CASSEARLGYGYTF TGTGCCAGCAGTGAAGCGCGTTTGGGGTATGGCTACACCTTC
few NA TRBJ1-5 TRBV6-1 CASSEGGDHQPQHF TGTGCCAGCAGTGAAGGGGGAGACCATCAGCCCCAGCATTTT
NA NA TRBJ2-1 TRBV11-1 CASSFLTDSGGLFYNEQFF TGTGCCAGCAGCTTCCTTACCGACTCAGGGGGGCTCTTCTACAATGAGCAGTTCTTC
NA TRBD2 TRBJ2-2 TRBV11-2 CASSLAGTSGTGELFF TGTGCCAGCAGCTTAGCCGGGACTAGCGGTACCGGGGAGCTGTTTTTT
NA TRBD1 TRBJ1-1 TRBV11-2 CASSPRTGTDTEAFF TGTGCCAGCAGCCCTCGGACAGGGACGGACACTGAAGCTTTCTTT
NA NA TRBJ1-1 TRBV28 CASSFLLQGTNTEAFF TGTGCCAGCAGTTTCCTCTTACAAGGCACGAACACTGAAGCTTTCTTT
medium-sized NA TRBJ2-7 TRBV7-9 CASSPRYETYEQYF TGTGCCAGCAGCCCGCGTTATGAAACCTACGAGCAGTACTTC
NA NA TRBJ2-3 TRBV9 CASSVTITDTQYF TGTGCCAGCAGCGTAACCATCACAGATACGCAGTATTTT
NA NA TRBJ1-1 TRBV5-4 CASSFGPGTNTEAFF TGTGCCAGCAGCTTTGGACCGGGGACGAACACTGAAGCTTTCTTT
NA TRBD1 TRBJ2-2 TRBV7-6 CASSPGQPNTGELFF TGTGCCAGCAGCCCGGGACAGCCGAACACCGGGGAGCTGTTTTTT
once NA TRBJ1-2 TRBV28 CASSSGRYYGYTF TGTGCCAGCAGTTCCGGCAGGTACTATGGCTACACCTTC
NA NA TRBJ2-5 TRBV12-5 CASGLAQETQYF TGTGCTAGTGGTTTGGCCCAAGAGACCCAGTACTTC
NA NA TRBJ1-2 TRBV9 CASSAEDLGYGYTF TGTGCCAGCAGCGCAGAGGATTTGGGCTATGGCTACACCTTC
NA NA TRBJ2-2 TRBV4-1 CASSQAALGGGELFF TGCGCCAGCAGCCAAGCGGCTCTGGGTGGCGGGGAGCTGTTTTTT
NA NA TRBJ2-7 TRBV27 CASKRDGLYEQYF TGTGCCAGCAAACGGGACGGATTATACGAGCAGTACTTC
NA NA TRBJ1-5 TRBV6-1 CASSGVVGGSQHF TGTGCCAGCAGTGGAGTGGTGGGCGGATCCCAGCATTTT
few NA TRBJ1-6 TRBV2 CASTETVSNSPLHF TGTGCCAGTACGGAAACAGTGTCCAATTCACCCCTCCACTTT
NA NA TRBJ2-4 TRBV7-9 CASSANPPASPLQYF TGTGCCAGCAGCGCGAACCCACCCGCATCCCCTCTTCAGTACTTC
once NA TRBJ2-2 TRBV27 CASSLLMSRAGELFF TGTGCCAGCAGTTTATTGATGTCCAGGGCCGGGGAGCTGTTTTTT
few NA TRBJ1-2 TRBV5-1 CASSFLTEGYTF TGCGCCAGCAGCTTCTTGACAGAAGGCTACACCTTC
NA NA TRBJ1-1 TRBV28 CASSSRGEGRGTHTEAFF TGTGCCAGCAGCTCGCGGGGGGAGGGGAGGGGTACCCACACTGAAGCTTTCTTT
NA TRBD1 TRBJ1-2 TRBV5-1 CASSLSRTGINGYTF TGCGCCAGCAGCTTGAGTCGGACAGGGATTAATGGCTACACCTTC
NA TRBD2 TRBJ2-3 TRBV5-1 CASHERGGGDTQYF TGCGCCAGCCACGAACGGGGGGGCGGCGATACGCAGTATTTT
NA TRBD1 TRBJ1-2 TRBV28 CAIADRGGYTF TGTGCCATCGCGGACAGGGGTGGCTACACCTTC
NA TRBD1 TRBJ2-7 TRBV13 CASSLDRSSYEQYF TGTGCCAGCAGCCTGGACAGGAGCTCCTACGAGCAGTACTTC
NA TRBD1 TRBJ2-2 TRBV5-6 CASSLEGAVTGELFF TGTGCCAGCAGCTTAGAGGGGGCTGTCACCGGGGAGCTGTTTTTT
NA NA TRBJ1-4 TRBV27 CASSPTPQPGWIEKLFF TGTGCCAGCAGTCCGACACCTCAGCCTGGATGGATTGAAAAACTGTTTTTT
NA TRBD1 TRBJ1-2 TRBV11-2 CASSSDRYAYGYTF TGTGCCAGCAGCTCGGACAGGTACGCCTATGGCTACACCTTC
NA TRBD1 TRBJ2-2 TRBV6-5 CASSYSGQGMSGELFF TGTGCCAGCAGTTACTCGGGACAGGGGATGAGCGGGGAGCTGTTTTTT
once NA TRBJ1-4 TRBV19 CASSPTVNEKLFF TGTGCCAGTAGTCCCACGGTGAATGAAAAACTGTTTTTT
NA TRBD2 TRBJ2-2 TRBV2 CASRSGGPGELFF TGTGCCAGCAGAAGCGGGGGCCCCGGGGAGCTGTTTTTT
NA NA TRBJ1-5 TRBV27 CASRVGAGQPQHF TGTGCCAGCAGGGTGGGTGCAGGACAGCCCCAGCATTTT
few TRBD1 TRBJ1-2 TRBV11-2 CASSFTGSQGASYGYTF TGTGCCAGCAGCTTCACTGGATCTCAGGGGGCCTCGTATGGCTACACCTTC
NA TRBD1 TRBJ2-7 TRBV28 CASSSHRDRGYEQYF TGTGCCAGCAGTTCCCACCGGGACAGGGGCTACGAGCAGTACTTC
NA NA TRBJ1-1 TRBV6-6 CASSYFAPGNTEAFF TGTGCCAGCAGTTACTTTGCCCCGGGGAACACTGAAGCTTTCTTT
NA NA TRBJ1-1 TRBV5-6 CASIGRGNTEAFF TGTGCCAGCATCGGCCGGGGAAACACTGAAGCTTTCTTT
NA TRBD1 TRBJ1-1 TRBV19 CASRDRGVSEAFF TGTGCCAGTCGGGACAGGGGTGTGTCTGAAGCTTTCTTT
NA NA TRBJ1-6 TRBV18 CASSPFQGEDSPLHF TGTGCCAGCTCACCATTCCAAGGAGAGGATTCACCCCTCCACTTT
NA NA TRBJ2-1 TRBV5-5 CASSFMKGNEQFF TGTGCCAGCAGCTTCATGAAGGGCAATGAGCAGTTCTTC
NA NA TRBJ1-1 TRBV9 CASSVEGKMNTEAFF TGTGCCAGCAGCGTAGAAGGGAAAATGAACACTGAAGCTTTCTTT
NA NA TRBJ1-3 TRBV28 CASRADSGSGNTIYF TGTGCCAGCAGGGCGGACTCGGGCTCTGGAAACACCATATATTTT
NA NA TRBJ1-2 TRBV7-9 CAGSPPIWPRNNYGYTF TGTGCCGGCAGCCCCCCCATCTGGCCGCGTAATAACTATGGCTACACCTTC
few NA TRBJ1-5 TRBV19 CATGDRGDQPQHF TGTGCCACTGGGGACCGGGGTGATCAGCCCCAGCATTTT
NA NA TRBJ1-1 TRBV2 CASSTGGLNTEAFF TGTGCCAGCTCCACCGGGGGGCTGAACACTGAAGCTTTCTTT
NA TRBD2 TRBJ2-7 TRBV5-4 CASSLGGDYYEQYF TGTGCCAGCAGCCTAGGAGGGGACTACTACGAGCAGTACTTC
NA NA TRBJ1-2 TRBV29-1 CSGADSNYGYTF TGCAGCGGCGCGGACAGCAACTATGGCTACACCTTC